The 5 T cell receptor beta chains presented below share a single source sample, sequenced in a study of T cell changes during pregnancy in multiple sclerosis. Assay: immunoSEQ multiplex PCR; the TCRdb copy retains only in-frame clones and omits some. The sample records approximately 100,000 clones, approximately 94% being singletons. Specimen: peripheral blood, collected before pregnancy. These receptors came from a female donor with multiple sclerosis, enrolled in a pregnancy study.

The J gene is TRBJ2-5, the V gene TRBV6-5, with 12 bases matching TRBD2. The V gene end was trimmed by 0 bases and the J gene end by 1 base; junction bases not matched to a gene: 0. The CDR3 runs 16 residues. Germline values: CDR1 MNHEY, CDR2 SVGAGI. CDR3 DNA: TGTGCCAGCAGTTACTCGACTAGCGGGAGCCAAGAGACCCAGTACTTC. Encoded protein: CASSYSTSGSQETQYF.

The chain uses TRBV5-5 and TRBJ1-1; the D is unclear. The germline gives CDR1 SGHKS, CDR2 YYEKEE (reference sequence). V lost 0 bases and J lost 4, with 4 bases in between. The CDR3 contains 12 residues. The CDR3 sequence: CASSLGSTEAFF. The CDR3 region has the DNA TGTGCCAGCAGCTTGGGCAGCACTGAAGCTTTCTTT.

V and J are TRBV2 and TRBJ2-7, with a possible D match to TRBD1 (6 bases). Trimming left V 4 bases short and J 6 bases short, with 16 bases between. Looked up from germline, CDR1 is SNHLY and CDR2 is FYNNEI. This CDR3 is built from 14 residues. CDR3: CASSGAGAMSEQYF. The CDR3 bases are TGTGCCAGCAGTGGGGCAGGGGCGATGAGCGAGCAGTACTTC.

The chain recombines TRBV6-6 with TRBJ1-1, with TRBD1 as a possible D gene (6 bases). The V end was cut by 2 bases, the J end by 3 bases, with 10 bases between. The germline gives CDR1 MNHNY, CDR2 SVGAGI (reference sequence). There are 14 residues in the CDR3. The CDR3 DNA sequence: TGTGCCAGCAGTTACGGGGGGGGCCACACTGAAGCTTTCTTT. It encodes CASSYGGGHTEAFF.

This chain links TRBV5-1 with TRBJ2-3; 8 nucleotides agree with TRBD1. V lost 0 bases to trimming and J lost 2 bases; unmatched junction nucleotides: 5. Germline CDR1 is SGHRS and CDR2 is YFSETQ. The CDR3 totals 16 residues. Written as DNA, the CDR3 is TGCGCCAGCAGCTTGGCCGGACAGGGCCCCACAGATACGCAGTATTTT. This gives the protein CASSLAGQGPTDTQYF. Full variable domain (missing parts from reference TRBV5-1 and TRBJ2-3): KAGVTQTPRYLIKTRGQQVTLSCSPISGHRSVSWYQQTPGQGLQFLFEYFSETQRNKGNFPGRFSGRQFSNSRSEMNVSTLELGDSALYLCASSLAGQGPTDTQYFGPGTRLTVL.